These T cell receptor beta chains were read from a single sample in a study of PD-1 blockade in mismatch repair-deficient tumors. Generated by immunoSEQ multiplex PCR, the TCRdb table keeps only in-frame clones and is missing some. The sample has around 37,000 clones, over 80% seen once. The specimen comprised PBMCs, sampled 38 to 40 weeks after starting pembrolizumab. These receptors were taken from an adult with mismatch repair-deficient cancer. Both conserved end residues are part of each CDR3. Each record gives: clone size, V gene, D gene, J gene, CDR3 protein, CDR3 DNA. D genes are given only for firm matches. Clone size appears in some rows only: once, few, many, or a class for an expanded clone.

clone size: .
V gene: TRBV28
D gene: .
J gene: TRBJ2-5
CDR3 protein: CASSRGETQYF
CDR3 DNA: TGTGCCAGCAGTAGGGGGGAGACCCAGTACTTC

clone size: .
V gene: TRBV29-1
D gene: .
J gene: TRBJ1-1
CDR3 protein: CSVQTGANTEAFF
CDR3 DNA: TGCAGCGTTCAGACAGGAGCGAACACTGAAGCTTTCTTT

clone size: few
V gene: TRBV5-1
D gene: .
J gene: TRBJ2-7
CDR3 protein: CASSLRTEPYEQYF
CDR3 DNA: TGCGCCAGCAGCTTAAGGACAGAGCCTTACGAGCAGTACTTC

clone size: .
V gene: TRBV6-1
D gene: .
J gene: TRBJ2-1
CDR3 protein: CASSEGGATSASYNEQFF
CDR3 DNA: TGTGCCAGCAGTGAAGGGGGGGCAACTAGCGCCTCCTACAATGAGCAGTTCTTC

clone size: .
V gene: TRBV10-3
D gene: .
J gene: TRBJ2-1
CDR3 protein: CAISGSAVAYNEQFF
CDR3 DNA: TGTGCCATCAGTGGGTCGGCGGTAGCCTACAATGAGCAGTTCTTC

clone size: medium-sized
V gene: TRBV5-8
D gene: TRBD2
J gene: TRBJ2-2
CDR3 protein: CASSYRTSGNTGELFF
CDR3 DNA: TGTGCCAGCAGCTATCGCACTAGCGGGAACACCGGGGAGCTGTTTTTT

clone size: .
V gene: TRBV27
D gene: TRBD1
J gene: TRBJ2-2
CDR3 protein: CASTRGTGAGRNGELFF
CDR3 DNA: TGTGCCAGCACTAGGGGGACAGGGGCGGGGAGGAACGGGGAGCTGTTTTTT

clone size: .
V gene: TRBV10-1
D gene: .
J gene: TRBJ1-1
CDR3 protein: CASRGRIRNTEAFF
CDR3 DNA: TGCGCCAGCAGGGGCAGGATTAGGAACACTGAAGCTTTCTTT

clone size: .
V gene: TRBV4-2
D gene: .
J gene: TRBJ1-1
CDR3 protein: CASSQAGRNTEAFF
CDR3 DNA: TGTGCCAGCAGCCAGGCTGGGCGGAACACTGAAGCTTTCTTT

clone size: .
V gene: TRBV9
D gene: .
J gene: TRBJ2-3
CDR3 protein: CASSVYREMRDTQYF
CDR3 DNA: TGTGCCAGCAGCGTATACAGGGAGATGAGAGATACGCAGTATTTT

clone size: .
V gene: TRBV28
D gene: TRBD1
J gene: TRBJ1-2
CDR3 protein: CASSKRTGLYGYTF
CDR3 DNA: TGTGCCAGCAGTAAACGGACAGGTCTCTATGGCTACACCTTC

clone size: .
V gene: TRBV7-8
D gene: TRBD1
J gene: TRBJ1-2
CDR3 protein: CASSLSGGTGIGYTF
CDR3 DNA: TGTGCCAGCAGCTTATCCGGGGGGACAGGGATCGGCTACACCTTC

clone size: .
V gene: TRBV5-4
D gene: TRBD1
J gene: TRBJ1-2
CDR3 protein: CASSETGFGYTF
CDR3 DNA: TGTGCCAGCAGCGAGACAGGGTTTGGCTACACCTTC

clone size: .
V gene: TRBV11-2
D gene: .
J gene: TRBJ1-1
CDR3 protein: CASSLSLTVEAFF
CDR3 DNA: TGTGCCAGCAGCTTATCACTGACAGTTGAAGCTTTCTTT

clone size: .
V gene: TRBV5-1
D gene: .
J gene: TRBJ1-1
CDR3 protein: CASSLGHLNTEAFF
CDR3 DNA: TGCGCCAGCAGCTTGGGACACTTGAACACTGAAGCTTTCTTT

clone size: .
V gene: TRBV28
D gene: .
J gene: TRBJ1-4
CDR3 protein: CASSSSVPTNEKLFF
CDR3 DNA: TGTGCCAGCAGTTCGTCAGTACCAACTAATGAAAAACTGTTTTTT

clone size: .
V gene: TRBV18
D gene: TRBD1
J gene: TRBJ2-3
CDR3 protein: CASSPNRGGTDTQYF
CDR3 DNA: TGTGCCAGCTCACCGAACAGGGGGGGCACAGATACGCAGTATTTT

clone size: .
V gene: TRBV7-9
D gene: TRBD2
J gene: TRBJ2-7
CDR3 protein: CASNQGLATYEQYF
CDR3 DNA: TGTGCCAGCAACCAGGGACTAGCGACGTACGAGCAGTACTTC

clone size: .
V gene: TRBV28
D gene: TRBD2
J gene: TRBJ2-7
CDR3 protein: CASKGLAGGFIYEQYF
CDR3 DNA: TGTGCCAGCAAGGGACTAGCGGGCGGATTCATCTACGAGCAGTACTTC

clone size: few
V gene: TRBV16
D gene: .
J gene: TRBJ2-7
CDR3 protein: CASSPGLYEQYF
CDR3 DNA: TGTGCCAGCAGCCCTGGACTGTACGAGCAGTACTTC

clone size: .
V gene: TRBV7-9
D gene: .
J gene: TRBJ1-2
CDR3 protein: CASSLQGRNYGYTF
CDR3 DNA: TGTGCCAGCAGCTTACAGGGAAGAAACTATGGCTACACCTTC

clone size: .
V gene: TRBV15
D gene: TRBD2
J gene: TRBJ2-7
CDR3 protein: CATSREGREGYEQYF
CDR3 DNA: TGTGCCACCAGCAGAGAGGGTCGGGAGGGCTACGAGCAGTACTTC

clone size: .
V gene: TRBV28
D gene: .
J gene: TRBJ1-2
CDR3 protein: CASSSRGYGYTF
CDR3 DNA: TGTGCCAGCAGCTCCCGGGGGTATGGCTACACCTTC

clone size: .
V gene: TRBV27
D gene: .
J gene: TRBJ2-2
CDR3 protein: CASRPNLKLTGELFF
CDR3 DNA: TGTGCCAGCAGGCCAAACTTAAAATTGACCGGGGAGCTGTTTTTT

clone size: once
V gene: TRBV7-3
D gene: TRBD2
J gene: TRBJ2-1
CDR3 protein: CASSLLAVRVGGEQFF
CDR3 DNA: TGTGCCAGCAGCTTACTAGCGGTACGAGTTGGGGGTGAGCAGTTCTTC

clone size: .
V gene: TRBV27
D gene: .
J gene: TRBJ1-5
CDR3 protein: CASSFERGPNQPQHF
CDR3 DNA: TGTGCCAGCAGTTTCGAGCGGGGCCCCAATCAGCCCCAGCATTTT

clone size: .
V gene: TRBV2
D gene: TRBD1
J gene: TRBJ2-7
CDR3 protein: CASMRDRGPYEQYF
CDR3 DNA: TGTGCCAGCATGAGGGACAGGGGGCCCTACGAGCAGTACTTC

clone size: few
V gene: TRBV5-1
D gene: .
J gene: TRBJ1-3
CDR3 protein: CASSLVGERFGNTIYF
CDR3 DNA: TGCGCCAGCAGCTTGGTCGGGGAACGGTTTGGAAACACCATATATTTT

clone size: .
V gene: TRBV11-2
D gene: TRBD1
J gene: TRBJ1-5
CDR3 protein: CASSPTGGAPNQPQHF
CDR3 DNA: TGTGCCAGCAGTCCCACAGGGGGCGCCCCCAATCAGCCCCAGCATTTT

clone size: .
V gene: TRBV30
D gene: .
J gene: TRBJ1-1
CDR3 protein: CAWRRGIGVTEAFF
CDR3 DNA: TGTGCCTGGAGACGGGGGATTGGTGTCACTGAAGCTTTCTTT

clone size: .
V gene: TRBV7-2
D gene: .
J gene: TRBJ1-2
CDR3 protein: CASSPFGGRGYGYTF
CDR3 DNA: TGTGCCAGCAGCCCCTTCGGGGGGCGGGGCTATGGCTACACCTTC

clone size: once
V gene: TRBV9
D gene: TRBD2
J gene: TRBJ2-1
CDR3 protein: CASSPRLAGDNEQFF
CDR3 DNA: TGTGCCAGCAGCCCCCGTCTAGCGGGAGACAATGAGCAGTTCTTC

clone size: .
V gene: TRBV5-1
D gene: TRBD2
J gene: TRBJ2-1
CDR3 protein: CASNSGSLRGNEQFF
CDR3 DNA: TGCGCCAGCAACAGCGGGAGTTTGAGGGGGAATGAGCAGTTCTTC

clone size: .
V gene: TRBV5-1
D gene: TRBD2
J gene: TRBJ2-3
CDR3 protein: CASTDPSGSTDTQYF
CDR3 DNA: TGCGCCAGCACCGATCCTAGCGGGTCCACAGATACGCAGTATTTT

clone size: .
V gene: TRBV28
D gene: .
J gene: TRBJ1-1
CDR3 protein: CASSGDMNTEAFF
CDR3 DNA: TGTGCCAGCAGTGGGGACATGAACACTGAAGCTTTCTTT

clone size: .
V gene: TRBV29-1
D gene: .
J gene: TRBJ1-2
CDR3 protein: CSVVAGAHGYTF
CDR3 DNA: TGCAGCGTTGTTGCAGGGGCCCATGGCTACACCTTC

clone size: once
V gene: TRBV25-1
D gene: .
J gene: TRBJ2-5
CDR3 protein: CASRATGSKETQYF
CDR3 DNA: TGTGCCAGCAGGGCGACCGGGTCCAAGGAGACCCAGTACTTC

clone size: .
V gene: TRBV10-3
D gene: TRBD2
J gene: TRBJ2-3
CDR3 protein: CAIRLAGVTDTQYF
CDR3 DNA: TGTGCCATCAGGCTAGCGGGAGTCACAGATACGCAGTATTTT

clone size: once
V gene: TRBV10-3
D gene: TRBD1
J gene: TRBJ1-1
CDR3 protein: CAITTGTGLNTEAFF
CDR3 DNA: TGTGCCATCACCACCGGGACAGGGTTGAACACTGAAGCTTTCTTT

clone size: .
V gene: TRBV9
D gene: .
J gene: TRBJ2-5
CDR3 protein: CASSVVPQGLQETQYF
CDR3 DNA: TGTGCCAGCAGCGTAGTTCCCCAGGGCCTTCAAGAGACCCAGTACTTC

clone size: .
V gene: TRBV5-1
D gene: .
J gene: TRBJ1-2
CDR3 protein: CASSLVTGASYGYTF
CDR3 DNA: TGCGCCAGCAGCCTAGTAACAGGAGCATCCTATGGCTACACCTTC

clone size: .
V gene: TRBV19
D gene: TRBD1
J gene: TRBJ1-4
CDR3 protein: CASNDGTANEKLFF
CDR3 DNA: TGTGCCAGTAATGACGGGACAGCGAATGAAAAACTGTTTTTT

clone size: .
V gene: TRBV27
D gene: .
J gene: TRBJ2-3
CDR3 protein: CASKHQDTQYF
CDR3 DNA: TGTGCCAGCAAACATCAAGATACGCAGTATTTT

clone size: few
V gene: TRBV7-8
D gene: .
J gene: TRBJ1-2
CDR3 protein: CASTVGASYGYTF
CDR3 DNA: TGTGCCAGCACCGTGGGGGCCAGCTATGGCTACACCTTC

clone size: .
V gene: TRBV18
D gene: TRBD2
J gene: TRBJ2-4
CDR3 protein: CASSPRRTSGPSAKNIQYF
CDR3 DNA: TGTGCCAGCTCACCACGGAGGACTAGCGGACCGTCTGCCAAAAACATTCAGTACTTC

clone size: .
V gene: TRBV5-4
D gene: TRBD2
J gene: TRBJ2-3
CDR3 protein: CASSPKTSGVTDTQYF
CDR3 DNA: TGTGCCAGCAGCCCCAAAACTAGCGGGGTCACAGATACGCAGTATTTT

clone size: .
V gene: TRBV18
D gene: TRBD1
J gene: TRBJ2-1
CDR3 protein: CASSTLQGEAYNEQFF
CDR3 DNA: TGTGCCAGCTCAACCCTACAGGGGGAAGCCTACAATGAGCAGTTCTTC

clone size: .
V gene: TRBV27
D gene: .
J gene: TRBJ1-1
CDR3 protein: CASSLGGLAEAFF
CDR3 DNA: TGTGCCAGCAGTTTAGGGGGCCTAGCTGAAGCTTTCTTT

clone size: .
V gene: TRBV27
D gene: TRBD1
J gene: TRBJ2-5
CDR3 protein: CASSIRQGTGETQYF
CDR3 DNA: TGTGCCAGCAGTATCCGACAGGGTACGGGGGAGACCCAGTACTTC

clone size: few
V gene: TRBV18
D gene: TRBD2
J gene: TRBJ2-7
CDR3 protein: CASSPTSGSYEQYF
CDR3 DNA: TGTGCCAGCTCACCGACTAGCGGTAGCTACGAGCAGTACTTC

clone size: .
V gene: TRBV11-2
D gene: .
J gene: TRBJ2-1
CDR3 protein: CASSLGGRLSYNEQFF
CDR3 DNA: TGTGCCAGCAGCTTGGGGGGGCGCCTTTCCTACAATGAGCAGTTCTTC